Listed below are T cell receptor beta chains from one sample, sequenced in a study of CD8 T cells in ankylosing spondylitis. TCRdb re-called the 5' RACE reads with MiXCR, one entry per CDR3 protein. The repertoire holds about 220,000 distinct CDR3 sequences, with more than 25% as singletons. The sequencing sample was made of blood, either unsorted or a sorted T cell fraction (not recorded which). The origin of the receptors is a male donor with ankylosing spondylitis or in good health (not recorded which). The CDR3 runs from the conserved cysteine through the conserved F or W. Fields, in order: clone size, V gene, J gene, D gene, CDR3 protein, CDR3 DNA. The D gene is left open where the match is weak. Clone size is not always given. Where it is, it says once, few, many or a class for expanded clones.

few,TRBV5-1,TRBJ2-2,TRBD1,CASSLQLAGGATGELFF,TGCGCCAGCAGCTTGCAATTGGCAGGGGGAGCGACCGGGGAGCTGTTTTTT
few,TRBV6-1,TRBJ2-4,TRBD1,CASSRNPGQGTKNIQYF,TGTGCCAGCAGTCGGAACCCGGGACAGGGAACCAAAAACATTCAGTACTTC
many,TRBV3-1,TRBJ1-4,-,CASTMDVTNEKLFF,TGTGCCAGCACCATGGACGTAACTAATGAAAAACTGTTTTTT
-,TRBV18,TRBJ1-1,-,CASSPASGNTEAFF,TGTGCCAGCTCACCTGCATCGGGGAACACTGAAGCTTTCTTT
many,TRBV5-1,TRBJ1-1,TRBD1,CASSSRTGRSTEAFF,TGCGCCAGCAGCTCGCGGACAGGGAGAAGTACTGAAGCTTTCTTT
many,TRBV7-6,TRBJ1-5,TRBD1,CASSLGGGSRQPQHF,TGTGCCAGCAGCTTAGGAGGGGGCTCTCGACAGCCCCAGCATTTT
many,TRBV4-2,TRBJ2-7,-,CAGSQTDVGSYEQYF,TGTGCCGGCAGCCAGACTGACGTCGGGTCCTACGAGCAGTACTTC
many,TRBV5-1,TRBJ2-1,-,CASSWGDGWDNEQFF,TGCGCCAGCAGCTGGGGGGATGGTTGGGACAATGAGCAGTTCTTC
many,TRBV11-1,TRBJ2-1,-,CASSFDLGTGEQFF,TGTGCCAGCAGCTTTGACCTAGGAACAGGTGAGCAGTTCTTC
few,TRBV4-2,TRBJ2-7,-,CASSQGKGLPSYEQYF,TGTGCCAGCAGCCAAGGGAAAGGGCTTCCCTCTTACGAGCAGTACTTC
-,TRBV4-1,TRBJ2-1,-,CASSQEGSSGPRGEQFF,TGCGCCAGCAGCCAAGAAGGGAGTAGCGGCCCAAGAGGTGAGCAGTTCTTC
-,TRBV7-2,TRBJ2-7,TRBD1,CASSLTGNSPYEQYF,TGTGCCAGCAGCTTGACAGGGAACTCGCCCTACGAGCAGTACTTC
few,TRBV12-3/TRBV12-4,TRBJ2-7,-,CASSYRGSYEQYF,TGTGCCAGCAGTTACCGGGGTTCCTACGAGCAGTACTTC
many,TRBV7-2,TRBJ2-7,-,CASSLKASSYEQYF,TGTGCCAGCAGCTTGAAGGCCAGCTCCTACGAGCAGTACTTC
many,TRBV4-2,TRBJ2-5,-,CASSQEGGEKTQYF,TGTGCCAGCAGCCAAGAGGGGGGAGAAAAGACCCAGTACTTC
many,TRBV7-3,TRBJ2-3,TRBD2,CASSLNPRTSGRSTDTQYF,TGTGCCAGCAGCTTAAATCCCCGGACTAGCGGGAGGAGCACAGATACGCAGTATTTT
-,TRBV2,TRBJ1-1,TRBD1,CASRQGAVTEAFF,TGTGCCAGCAGACAGGGGGCGGTCACTGAAGCTTTCTTT
many,TRBV29-1,TRBJ2-5,-,CSVVGSAETQYF,TGCAGCGTTGTTGGGAGTGCTGAGACCCAGTACTTC
many,TRBV7-2,TRBJ2-1,TRBD2,CASSPGLAAHEQFF,TGTGCCAGCAGCCCTGGACTAGCGGCGCATGAGCAGTTCTTC
-,TRBV6-5,TRBJ2-7,TRBD1,CASSYPLRDRGAEQYF,TGTGCCAGCAGTTATCCGCTAAGGGACAGGGGAGCGGAGCAGTACTTC
many,TRBV20-1,TRBJ1-2,-,CSASWLQGLGYTF,TGCAGTGCTAGTTGGTTGCAGGGTTTGGGCTACACCTTC
few,TRBV6-1,TRBJ2-1,TRBD1,CASRETGGYYNEQFF,TGTGCCAGCAGAGAGACAGGGGGCTACTACAATGAGCAGTTCTTC
-,TRBV5-1,TRBJ2-7,TRBD2,CASSSGLAGGPGRNEQYF,TGCGCCAGCAGCTCCGGACTAGCGGGAGGGCCTGGTCGAAACGAGCAGTACTTC
-,TRBV29-1,TRBJ2-7,TRBD1,CSVAYRGSSYEQYF,TGCAGCGTGGCCTACAGGGGTAGCTCCTACGAGCAGTACTTC
many,TRBV6-6,TRBJ2-7,TRBD1,CASRWDSTYEQYF,TGTGCCAGCAGATGGGACAGTACCTACGAGCAGTACTTC
many,TRBV4-1,TRBJ1-3,-,CASSQRGAGNTIYF,TGCGCCAGCAGCCAGCGAGGTGCAGGAAACACCATATATTTT
-,TRBV20-1,TRBJ1-5,-,CSAGVTGSGGNQPQHF,TGCAGTGCTGGAGTAACAGGCTCTGGAGGCAATCAGCCCCAGCATTTT
many,TRBV3-1,TRBJ1-1,-,CASSQARGEAFF,TGTGCCAGCAGCCAGGCTCGGGGGGAGGCTTTCTTT
-,TRBV12-3/TRBV12-4,TRBJ2-7,TRBD1,CASSFESGGWEQYF,TGTGCCAGCAGTTTCGAATCAGGGGGATGGGAGCAGTACTTC
few,TRBV20-1,TRBJ2-4,-,CSARSARIGKNIQYF,TGCAGTGCCAGATCGGCTAGAATCGGCAAAAACATTCAGTACTTC
few,TRBV20-1,TRBJ1-2,-,CSASRESVGYTF,TGCAGTGCTAGCCGGGAATCGGTTGGCTACACCTTC
many,TRBV5-1,TRBJ2-2,-,CASSSGTAVGELFF,TGCGCCAGCAGCTCCGGGACGGCAGTCGGGGAGCTGTTTTTT
-,TRBV20-1,TRBJ2-7,-,CSARSGAEDEQYF,TGCAGTGCTAGGTCCGGGGCTGAGGACGAGCAGTACTTC
few,TRBV29-1,TRBJ2-3,-,CSVEASDTQYF,TGCAGCGTTGAAGCATCGGATACGCAGTATTTT
many,TRBV5-1,TRBJ1-6,TRBD1,CASSAQGQGESGSPLHF,TGCGCCAGCAGCGCTCAGGGACAGGGGGAAAGCGGATCACCCCTCCACTTT
few,TRBV10-3,TRBJ2-3,-,CAISEIRLGGDTQYF,TGTGCCATCAGTGAGATCAGGCTAGGAGGAGATACGCAGTATTTT
many,TRBV9,TRBJ2-3,-,CASSIQGSTDTQYF,TGTGCCAGCAGCATACAGGGCAGCACAGATACGCAGTATTTT
many,TRBV6-6,TRBJ2-2,-,CASSSRGVGELFF,TGTGCCAGCAGTTCCAGGGGGGTCGGGGAGCTGTTTTTT
-,TRBV20-1,TRBJ1-5,-,CSASPINSNQPQHF,TGCAGTGCTAGTCCAATAAATAGCAATCAGCCCCAGCATTTT
few,TRBV29-1,TRBJ1-2,TRBD1,CSVEGDRDNYGYTF,TGCAGCGTTGAAGGGGACAGGGACAACTATGGCTACACCTTC
-,TRBV29-1,TRBJ2-1,-,CSVGAGNYNEQFF,TGCAGCGTGGGGGCGGGGAACTACAATGAGCAGTTCTTC
-,TRBV20-1,TRBJ1-2,-,CSARDQGGKGSYYGYTF,TGCAGTGCTAGAGATCAAGGTGGCAAGGGCTCCTACTATGGCTACACCTTC
-,TRBV20-1,TRBJ2-2,-,CSARDLTTGELFF,TGCAGTGCTAGAGATCTGACTACCGGGGAGCTGTTTTTT
few,TRBV29-1,TRBJ2-3,-,CSVGTDYTDTQYF,TGCAGCGTTGGGACAGATTACACAGATACGCAGTATTTT
many,TRBV12-3/TRBV12-4,TRBJ1-3,-,CASRPSQGTGNTIYF,TGTGCCAGCAGACCTTCCCAGGGGACAGGAAACACCATATATTTT
many,TRBV5-1,TRBJ1-4,-,CASSLGRVDEKLFF,TGCGCCAGCAGCTTGGGTCGAGTGGATGAAAAACTGTTTTTT
few,TRBV6-5,TRBJ2-7,-,CASSYSYRISYEQYF,TGTGCCAGCAGTTACTCGTACAGGATCTCCTACGAGCAGTACTTC
-,TRBV20-1,TRBJ1-6,-,CSAREGTNSPLHF,TGCAGTGCTAGAGAAGGGACGAATTCACCCCTCCACTTT
few,TRBV2,TRBJ2-3,-,CASSNRDLTDTQYF,TGTGCCAGCAGTAACAGGGACCTAACAGATACGCAGTATTTT